Following are 17 T cell receptor beta chains from one sample sequenced in a study of blood T cell repertoires in COVID-19. The assay was immunoSEQ multiplex PCR, and TCRdb's table has in-frame clones only and misses some. The sample lists 200,000 to 300,000 clones, roughly 87% occurring once. Material for sequencing was PBMCs or T cells enriched from blood (not recorded which). All receptors come from a woman younger than 45 with acute COVID-19.

The chain recombines TRBV3-1 (or the pseudogene TRBV3-2) with TRBJ1-1; possibly TRBD1 for D (6 bases). V was shortened by 4 bases and J by 3 bases, with 12 bases between the two germline ends. Germline values: CDR1 LGHDT, CDR2 YNNKEL (reference sequence). The CDR3 consists of 14 residues. CDR3 sequence reads: CASSPFGTYTEAFF. For the CDR3, the DNA is TGTGCCAGCAGCCCCTTTGGGACATACACTGAAGCTTTCTTT.

V is TRBV11-2 and J is TRBJ1-4; D is ambiguous. From germline, CDR1 is SGHAT and CDR2 FQNNGV. V was clipped by 0 bases and J by 5 bases, with 10 bases between them. The CDR3 totals 15 residues. The CDR3 reads CASSLDGRQNEKLFF. The CDR3 DNA reads TGTGCCAGCAGCTTAGATGGGAGGCAAAATGAAAAACTGTTTTTT.

This clone was recorded a few times. The chain combines TRBV19 with TRBJ1-1, with 10 bases fitting TRBD1. Germline CDR1 LNHDA, CDR2 SQIVND (reference sequence). V trimming: 7 bases; J trimming: 1 base; junction bases outside the gene matches: 6. The CDR3 contains 15 residues. The CDR3, as DNA: TGTGCCAGTATCCGGACAGGGGGACGGAACACTGAAGCTTTCTTT. Amino acids: CASIRTGGRNTEAFF.

This chain connects TRBV21-1 to TRBJ2-7; the table's D call TRBD2 went unverified against the DNA. TRBV21-1 is noted as a pseudogene. The CDR3 runs 16 residues. The CDR3 DNA reads TGTGCCAGCAGCAAGTATCAGCGACGACCAACCTACGAGCAGTACTTC. Encoded protein: CASSKYQRRPTYEQYF.

The rearrangement joins TRBV7-2 to TRBJ1-2; 9 positions agree with TRBD1. V was pared by 5 bases and J by 3 bases, with 10 bases of the junction left unmatched. Germline lookup yields CDR1 SGHTA and CDR2 FQGNSA. There are 16 residues in the CDR3. The CDR3 DNA reads TGTGCCAGCAGCGCCGTGGGGACAGGGCCCGACTATGGCTACACCTTC. Translated, it gives CASSAVGTGPDYGYTF. The variable domain in full, with the rest retrieved from reference TRBV7-2 and TRBJ1-2, is GAGVSQSPSNKVTEKGKDVELRCDPISGHTALYWYRQSLGQGLEFLIYFQGNSAPDKSGLPSDRFSAERTGGSVSTLTIQRTQQEDSAVYLCASSAVGTGPDYGYTFGSGTRLTVV.

The table lists this clone with a count of one. The genes are TRBV18 and TRBJ1-1; 7 nucleotides line up with TRBD1. After removal of 1 base from V and 4 bases from J, the junction contained 6 bases not matched to a gene. The germline gives CDR1 KGHSH, CDR2 LQKENI. This CDR3 comprises 15 residues. CDR3 bases: TGTGCCAGCTCACCACAGACAGGGTTGAGCACTGAAGCTTTCTTT. It yields the protein CASSPQTGLSTEAFF.

The V call is TRBV15, the J call TRBJ2-7; a weak D match, TRBD2 (7 bases). Germline-derived CDR1 and CDR2 are LNHNV and YYDKDF (reference sequence). This CDR3 has 15 residues. Trimming took 2 bases from V and 4 from J, leaving 15 bases between them. CDR3 sequence reads: CATSRTGSGNYEQYF. In nucleotides, the CDR3 is TGTGCCACCAGCAGAACAGGGAGCGGGAATTACGAGCAGTACTTC. Full variable domain (missing parts from reference TRBV15 and TRBJ2-7): DAMVIQNPRYQVTQFGKPVTLSCSQTLNHNVMYWYQQKSSQAPKLLFHYYDKDFNNEADTPDNFQSRRPNTSFCFLDIRSPGLGDTAMYLCATSRTGSGNYEQYFGPGTRLTVT.

The chain joins TRBV6-5 to TRBJ1-2; 7 positions agree with TRBD1. J gave up 8 bases and V 0 bases, and 9 bases lay outside the gene matches. CDR1 is MNHEY, CDR2 SVGAGI, per germline. The CDR3 has 15 residues. DNA of the CDR3: TGTGCCAGCAGTTACTCGGGACAGTTACAATCGGGCTACACCTTC. This gives the protein CASSYSGQLQSGYTF.

The V and J genes are TRBV18 and TRBJ1-5; tentatively, D is TRBD1 (6 bases). V lost 3 bases and J 6 bases, leaving 9 bases between the germline ends. This CDR3 spans 13 amino acids. CDR1 is KGHSH, CDR2 LQKENI, per germline. The CDR3 coding sequence is TGTGCCAGCTCACCTGACAGGCGTCAGCCCCAGCATTTT. The encoded protein is CASSPDRRQPQHF.

This clone was seen only a few times. The chain carries TRBV7-9 and TRBJ1-2; no reliable D call. V lost 3 bases to trimming and J lost 4 bases, with 9 bases between them. CDR1 SEHNR and CDR2 FQNEAQ come from the germline V gene (reference sequence). The CDR3 runs to 13 residues. The CDR3 sequence is CASSFGFTYGYTF. CDR3 bases: TGTGCCAGCAGCTTCGGTTTTACCTATGGCTACACCTTC. The full variable domain, rest sourced from reference TRBV7-9 and TRBJ1-2, is DTGVSQNPRHKITKRGQNVTFRCDPISEHNRLYWYRQTLGQGPEFLTYFQNEAQLEKSRLLSDRFSAERPKGSFSTLEIQRTEQGDSAMYLCASSFGFTYGYTFGSGTRLTVV.

This clone was detected once. This chain links TRBV23-1 with TRBJ1-1; perhaps TRBD1 as D (5 bases). TRBV23-1 is placed among ORFs of uncertain function. The CDR3 has 12 residues. Trimming took off 6 bases at V and 3 bases at J, with 8 bases between the two ends. The CDR3 region is CASRGRDTEAFF. The CDR3 DNA sequence: TGCGCCAGCAGGGGGCGTGACACTGAAGCTTTCTTT.

This chain joins TRBV4-1 and TRBJ1-1; D might be TRBD1 (6 bases). V dropped 8 bases and J dropped 0 bases, with 7 bases sitting between them. Germline CDR1 reads MGHRA; CDR2 reads YSYEKL. The CDR3 length is 12 residues. CDR3 bases: TGCGCCAGCGGACAGATGAACACTGAAGCTTTCTTT. Residues: CASGQMNTEAFF.

The chain uses TRBV11-2 and TRBJ2-5, with 7 positions matching TRBD1. The CDR3 sequence is 13 residues long. Per the germline V gene, CDR1 is SGHAT and CDR2 is FQNNGV. V lost 5 bases to trimming and J lost 3 bases; unmatched junction nucleotides: 3. This CDR3 reads CASSGQVEETQYF. The CDR3 DNA reads TGTGCCAGCAGCGGACAGGTGGAAGAGACCCAGTACTTC.

This chain uses TRBV9 with TRBJ2-2; TRBD2 might be the D (6 bases). The length of the CDR3 is 12 residues. From germline, CDR1 is SGDLS and CDR2 YYNGEE. Trimming removed 7 bases from V and 4 bases from J, with 8 bases in between. The CDR3 reads CASSGVTGELFF. The CDR3 bases are TGTGCCAGCTCGGGGGTCACCGGGGAGCTGTTTTTT. Using reference TRBV9 and TRBJ2-2 for the parts outside the CDR3, the full variable domain is DSGVTQTPKHLITATGQRVTLRCSPRSGDLSVYWYQQSLDQGLQFLIQYYNGEERAKGNILERFSAQQFPDLHSELNLSSLELGDSALYFCASSGVTGELFFGEGSRLTVL.

J is TRBJ2-7 and V is TRBV3-1 (or the pseudogene TRBV3-2); 16 positions match TRBD2. V lost 4 bases, J lost 0 bases, and 6 bases stayed unmatched. This CDR3 contains 18 residues. Germline-derived CDR1 and CDR2 are LGHDT and YNNKEL (reference sequence). Written as DNA, the CDR3 is TGTGCCAGCAGCCGGGGACTAGCGGGGGGGGCCTCCTCCTACGAGCAGTACTTC. Translating gives CASSRGLAGGASSYEQYF.

This chain links TRBV4-1 with TRBJ1-5; D is ambiguous. CDR1 MGHRA and CDR2 YSYEKL come from the germline V gene. The V end lost 0 bases, the J end lost 4 bases, and 4 bases lay between the germline ends. CDR3 length equals 13 residues. The CDR3 loop is CASSQELNQPQHF. In DNA, the CDR3 is TGCGCCAGCAGCCAAGAATTAAATCAGCCCCAGCATTTT.

This chain links TRBV3-1 (or the pseudogene TRBV3-2) with TRBJ1-6, with 8 positions matching TRBD1. Germline CDR1 LGHDT, CDR2 YNNKEL (reference sequence). The CDR3 is 18 amino acids. V trimming: 3 bases; J trimming: 4 bases; junction bases outside the gene matches: 11. CDR3 sequence reads: CASSQSRSRGLYNSPLHF. The CDR3 region has the DNA TGTGCCAGCAGCCAGAGTCGGAGCAGGGGGCTTTATAATTCACCCCTCCACTTT.